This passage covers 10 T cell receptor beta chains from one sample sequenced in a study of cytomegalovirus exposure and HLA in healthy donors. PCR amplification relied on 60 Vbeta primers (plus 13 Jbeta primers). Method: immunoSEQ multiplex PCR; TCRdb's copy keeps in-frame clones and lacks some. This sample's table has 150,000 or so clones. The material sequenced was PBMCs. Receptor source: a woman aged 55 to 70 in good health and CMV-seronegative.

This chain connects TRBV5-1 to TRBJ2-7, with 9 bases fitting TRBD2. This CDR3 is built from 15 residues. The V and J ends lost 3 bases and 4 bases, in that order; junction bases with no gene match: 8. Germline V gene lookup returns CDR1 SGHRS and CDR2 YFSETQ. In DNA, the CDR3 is TGCGCCAGCAGCTCTGGGGGACTAGCTACATACGAGCAGTACTTC. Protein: CASSSGGLATYEQYF. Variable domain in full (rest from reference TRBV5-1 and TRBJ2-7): KAGVTQTPRYLIKTRGQQVTLSCSPISGHRSVSWYQQTPGQGLQFLFEYFSETQRNKGNFPGRFSGRQFSNSRSEMNVSTLELGDSALYLCASSSGGLATYEQYFGPGTRLTVT.

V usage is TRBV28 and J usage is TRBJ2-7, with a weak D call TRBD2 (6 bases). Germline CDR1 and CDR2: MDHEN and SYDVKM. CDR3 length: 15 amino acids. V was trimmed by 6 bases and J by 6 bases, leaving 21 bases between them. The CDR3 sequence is CASSPSGGAYGEQYF. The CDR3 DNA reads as TGTGCCAGCAGCCCCTCCGGGGGAGCCTACGGCGAGCAGTACTTC. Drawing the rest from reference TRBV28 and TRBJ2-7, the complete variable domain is DVKVTQSSRYLVKRTGEKVFLECVQDMDHENMFWYRQDPGLGLRLIYFSYDVKMKEKGDIPEGYSVSREKKERFSLILESASTNQTSMYLCASSPSGGAYGEQYFGPGTRLTVT.

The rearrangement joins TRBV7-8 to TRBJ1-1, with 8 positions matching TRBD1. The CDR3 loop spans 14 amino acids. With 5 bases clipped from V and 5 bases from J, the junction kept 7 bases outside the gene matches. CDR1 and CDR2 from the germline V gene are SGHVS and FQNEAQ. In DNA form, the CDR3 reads TGTGCCAGCAGCCCGGGGACAGGCGGGACTGAAGCTTTCTTT. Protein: CASSPGTGGTEAFF.

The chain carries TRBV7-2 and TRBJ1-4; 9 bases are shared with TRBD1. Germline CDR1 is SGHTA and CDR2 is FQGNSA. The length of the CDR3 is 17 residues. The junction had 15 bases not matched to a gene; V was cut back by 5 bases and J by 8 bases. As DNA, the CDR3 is TGTGCCAGCAGCCCGGGACAGGGATATGGGTTTGCGGAAAAACTGTTTTTT. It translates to CASSPGQGYGFAEKLFF.

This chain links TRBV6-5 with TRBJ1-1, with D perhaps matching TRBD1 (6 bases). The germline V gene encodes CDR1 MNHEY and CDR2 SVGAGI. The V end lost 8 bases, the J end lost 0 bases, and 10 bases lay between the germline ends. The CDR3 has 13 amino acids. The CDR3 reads CASVDRLNTEAFF. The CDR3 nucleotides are TGTGCCAGCGTGGACAGATTGAACACTGAAGCTTTCTTT.

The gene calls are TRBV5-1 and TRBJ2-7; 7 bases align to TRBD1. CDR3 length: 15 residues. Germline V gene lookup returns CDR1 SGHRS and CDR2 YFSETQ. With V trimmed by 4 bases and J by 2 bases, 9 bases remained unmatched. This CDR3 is CASSEKPTGPYEQYF. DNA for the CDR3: TGCGCCAGCAGCGAAAAACCGACAGGGCCCTACGAGCAGTACTTC. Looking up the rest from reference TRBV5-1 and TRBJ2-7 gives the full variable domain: KAGVTQTPRYLIKTRGQQVTLSCSPISGHRSVSWYQQTPGQGLQFLFEYFSETQRNKGNFPGRFSGRQFSNSRSEMNVSTLELGDSALYLCASSEKPTGPYEQYFGPGTRLTVT.

CDR3 in DNA: TGTGCCACCAGCAGATCACCCGTGCCGGGACATTCCAATCAGCCCCAGCATTTT. This encodes CATSRSPVPGHSNQPQHF. The chain combines TRBV15 with TRBJ1-5; weak D call: TRBD1 (6 bases). V was pared by 2 bases and J by 3 bases, with 20 bases between. Germline CDR1 LNHNV, CDR2 YYDKDF (reference sequence). The CDR3 spans 18 residues.

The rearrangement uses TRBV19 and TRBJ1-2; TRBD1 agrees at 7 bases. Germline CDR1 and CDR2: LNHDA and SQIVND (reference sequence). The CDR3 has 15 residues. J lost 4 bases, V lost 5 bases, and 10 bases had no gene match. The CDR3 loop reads CASSPPGQVTYGYTF. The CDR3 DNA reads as TGTGCCAGTAGTCCTCCTGGACAGGTTACCTATGGCTACACCTTC. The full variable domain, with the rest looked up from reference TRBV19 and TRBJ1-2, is DGGITQSPKYLFRKEGQNVTLSCEQNLNHDAMYWYRQDPGQGLRLIYYSQIVNDFQKGDIAEGYSVSREKKESFPLTVTSAQKNPTAFYLCASSPPGQVTYGYTFGSGTRLTVV.

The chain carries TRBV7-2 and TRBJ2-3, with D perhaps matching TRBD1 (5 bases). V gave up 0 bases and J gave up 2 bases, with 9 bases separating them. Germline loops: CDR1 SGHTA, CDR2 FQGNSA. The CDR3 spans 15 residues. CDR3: CASSLAGQTTDTQYF. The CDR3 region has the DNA TGTGCCAGCAGCTTAGCGGGGCAGACCACAGATACGCAGTATTTT.

In DNA form, the CDR3 reads TGTGCCTGGAGTCCAGGGGAAAAGACCCAGTACTTC. This translates into CAWSPGEKTQYF. The chain is built from TRBV30 and TRBJ2-5, with D tentatively TRBD1 (6 bases). The CDR3 is 12 amino acids. Germline V gene data show CDR1 as GTSNPN and CDR2 as SVGIG (reference sequence). Deletions cut 2 bases from V and 6 bases from J, with 10 bases between.